These T cell receptor beta chains were read from a single sample in a study of T cells in Graves' hyperthyroidism and ophthalmopathy. TCRdb re-called the multiplex PCR reads through MiXCR, storing one row per CDR3 protein. The sample consists of under 550,000 distinct CDR3 sequences, just under 20% of them appearing once. The sample was blood. The receptors originated from a man aged 40-55 years with Graves' ophthalmopathy. Each CDR3 is given without its conserved first and last residue. Clone size is shown for a subset of rows, as once, few, many or a class of expanded clone.

TRBV5-6	-	ASTLGRGIKTEAF
TRBV12-3/TRBV12-4	-	ASTPGNTIY
TRBV2	-	ASTPRLPYEQY
TRBV24-1	-	ATSEPGNQPQH
TRBV30	many	AWRGGETQY
TRBV6-5	-	ASSYSGGNPQETQY
TRBV6-2/TRBV6-3	-	ASIGLAGGFTGELF
TRBV6-1	-	ASSEIAGGTGELF
TRBV28	many	ASSLLGTGVETQY
TRBV7-8	-	ASSLAGQGHYEQY
TRBV3-1	few	ASSLQGDLMEQY
TRBV7-2	-	ASSLGGPGTSGGMNTGELF
TRBV5-1	few	ASSFGVSGNTIY
TRBV28	-	ASSKTTTKQAF
TRBV7-3	few	ASSLSTGARHYGYT
TRBV18	many	ASSLAGQGAHEAF
TRBV2	many	ASSGTGTYGYT
TRBV5-5	many	ASRGGGSGELF
TRBV12-3/TRBV12-4	-	ASSKTENYGYT
TRBV20-1	-	SAVPSGTVYEQY
TRBV2	few	ASSEVAGANYGYT
TRBV10-3	-	AISGTGNTEAF
TRBV10-2	few	ASSAGLGLYGYT
TRBV5-1	-	ASSLELVGTQY
TRBV29-1	many	SVDPAGVYNEQF
TRBV10-3	-	ASSGQAASTIETQY
TRBV4-3	-	ASSQAPGGYNEQF
TRBV2	many	ASVERGLQY
TRBV4-1	-	ASSHVGDTQY
TRBV5-6	few	ASSSRPGETQY
TRBV5-1	-	ASSNSLAGGRNEQF
TRBV5-1	few	ASTADGRVGRREQY
TRBV20-1	-	SARIADTQY
TRBV7-3	many	ASSLRASFSTGELF
TRBV27	-	ASSPPGAGVTEAF
TRBV12-3/TRBV12-4	-	ASSPPGTGGRRYGYT
TRBV28	-	ASSFGESGRYNSPLH
TRBV20-1	few	GVERGNTDTQY
TRBV29-1	-	SVSSYGYT
TRBV12-3/TRBV12-4	many	ASSLSGRAGDEQY
TRBV7-9	few	ATSSTTGKVEAF
TRBV27	-	ASSLGPYSRQNYNEQF
TRBV10-3	many	AISESWGPGSQTDTQY
TRBV5-1	few	ASSWDRGGVYEQY
TRBV12-3/TRBV12-4	few	ASSWGRDGEKLF
TRBV10-3	-	AISGQVSQAGQQF
TRBV18	many	ASSHRVSEAF
TRBV15	-	ATSRSGSGAQY
TRBV20-1	few	SARQGVSGGEKLF
TRBV6-2/TRBV6-3	-	ASMGFYEQY
TRBV11-1	once	ASSSHHYNEQF
TRBV5-1	-	ASSWDLYNEQF